This T cell receptor beta chain was retrieved from a study of blood T cell repertoires in COVID-19. In the study overall: Both acute and convalescent COVID-19 samples were obtained from the United States, Italy and Spain. PBMCs, B-cell-depleted T cells, or T cells provided the cDNA or gDNA that made up the material.

In the authors' methods: From reference gene primer amplification, estimates of nucleated cell counts were derived. Produced via immunoSEQ multiplex PCR; TCRdb's table is partial and in-frame only. V, J and clone size are those of that table, while D and trimming were read from the DNA. The sample holds about 90,000 clones, around 85% seen once. Unmatched junction bases numbered 4, after V lost 2 bases and J lost 0 bases. Germline V CDR1 and CDR2: KGHSH, LQKENI. CDR3 length equals 16 residues. Only one count was recorded for this clone. The chain recombines TRBV18 with TRBJ2-1, with 7 bases lining up with TRBD1. Sequences were obtained from peripheral blood. The receptor was derived from a man aged 45-65 years with acute or convalescent COVID-19. This chain's CDR3 is CASSPYQGVSYNEQFF. The CDR3 bases are TGTGCCAGCTCACCATACCAGGGGGTCTCCTACAATGAGCAGTTCTTC.